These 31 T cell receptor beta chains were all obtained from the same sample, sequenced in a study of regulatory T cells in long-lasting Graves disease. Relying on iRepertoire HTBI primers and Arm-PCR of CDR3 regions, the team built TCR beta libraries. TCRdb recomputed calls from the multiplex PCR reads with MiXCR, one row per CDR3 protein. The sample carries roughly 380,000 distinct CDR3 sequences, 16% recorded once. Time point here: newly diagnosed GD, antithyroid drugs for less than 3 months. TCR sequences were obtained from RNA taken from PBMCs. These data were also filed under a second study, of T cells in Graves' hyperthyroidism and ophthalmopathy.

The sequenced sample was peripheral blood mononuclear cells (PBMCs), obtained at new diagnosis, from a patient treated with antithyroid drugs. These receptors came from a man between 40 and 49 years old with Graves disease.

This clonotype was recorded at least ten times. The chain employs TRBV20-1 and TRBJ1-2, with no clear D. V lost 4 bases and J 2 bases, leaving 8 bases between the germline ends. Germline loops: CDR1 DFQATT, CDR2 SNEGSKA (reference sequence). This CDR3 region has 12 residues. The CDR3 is CSAIYGNYGYTF. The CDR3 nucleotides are TGCAGTGCTATCTACGGAAACTATGGCTACACCTTC.

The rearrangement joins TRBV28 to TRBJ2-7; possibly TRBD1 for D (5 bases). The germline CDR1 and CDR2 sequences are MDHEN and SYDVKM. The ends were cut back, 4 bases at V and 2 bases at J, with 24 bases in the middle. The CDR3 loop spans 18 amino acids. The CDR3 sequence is CASSSPARQGLTTYEQYF. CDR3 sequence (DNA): TGTGCCAGCAGTTCCCCGGCGAGGCAGGGCTTAACAACCTACGAGCAGTACTTC.

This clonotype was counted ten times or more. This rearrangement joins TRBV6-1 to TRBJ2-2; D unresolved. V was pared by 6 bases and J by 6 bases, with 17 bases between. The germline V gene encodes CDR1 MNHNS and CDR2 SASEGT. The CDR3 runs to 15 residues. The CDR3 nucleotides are TGTGCCAGCAGCGGTTACAGTGTATCCCCCGGGGAGCTGTTTTTT. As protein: CASSGYSVSPGELFF.

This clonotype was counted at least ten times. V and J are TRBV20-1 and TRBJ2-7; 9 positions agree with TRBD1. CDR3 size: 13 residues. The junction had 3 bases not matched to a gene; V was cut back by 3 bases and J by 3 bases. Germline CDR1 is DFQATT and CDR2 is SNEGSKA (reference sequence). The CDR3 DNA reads TGCAGTGCTAGCCCGGGACAGGGCTACGAGCAGTACTTC. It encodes CSASPGQGYEQYF.

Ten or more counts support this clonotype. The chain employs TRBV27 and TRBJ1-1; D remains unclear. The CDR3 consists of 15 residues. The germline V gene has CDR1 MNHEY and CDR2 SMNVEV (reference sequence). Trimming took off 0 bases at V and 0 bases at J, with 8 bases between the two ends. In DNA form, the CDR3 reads TGTGCCAGCAGTTTATCGACTGGCTTGAACACTGAAGCTTTCTTT. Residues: CASSLSTGLNTEAFF.

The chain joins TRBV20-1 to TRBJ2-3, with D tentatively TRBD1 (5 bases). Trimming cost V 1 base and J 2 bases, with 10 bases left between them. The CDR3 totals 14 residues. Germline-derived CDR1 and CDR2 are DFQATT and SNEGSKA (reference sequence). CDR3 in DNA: TGCAGTGCTAGAGGACAGATAAACACAGATACGCAGTATTTT. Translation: CSARGQINTDTQYF.

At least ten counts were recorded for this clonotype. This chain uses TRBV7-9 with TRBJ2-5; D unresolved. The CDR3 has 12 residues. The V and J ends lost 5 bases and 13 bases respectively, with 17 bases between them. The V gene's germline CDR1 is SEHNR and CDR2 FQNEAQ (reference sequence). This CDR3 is CASSRTRRSWYF. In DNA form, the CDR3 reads TGTGCCAGCAGCCGGACGAGGCGTAGTTGGTACTTC. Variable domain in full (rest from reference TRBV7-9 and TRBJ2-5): DTGVSQNPRHKITKRGQNVTFRCDPISEHNRLYWYRQTLGQGPEFLTYFQNEAQLEKSRLLSDRFSAERPKGSFSTLEIQRTEQGDSAMYLCASSRTRRSWYFGPGTRLLVL.

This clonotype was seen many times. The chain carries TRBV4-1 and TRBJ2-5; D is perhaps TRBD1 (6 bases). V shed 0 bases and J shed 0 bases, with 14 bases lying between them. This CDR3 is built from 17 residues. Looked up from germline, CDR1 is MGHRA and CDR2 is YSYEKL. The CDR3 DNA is TGCGCCAGCAGCCAAGAATCCCAGGGGCCCTACCAAGAGACCCAGTACTTC. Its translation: CASSQESQGPYQETQYF.

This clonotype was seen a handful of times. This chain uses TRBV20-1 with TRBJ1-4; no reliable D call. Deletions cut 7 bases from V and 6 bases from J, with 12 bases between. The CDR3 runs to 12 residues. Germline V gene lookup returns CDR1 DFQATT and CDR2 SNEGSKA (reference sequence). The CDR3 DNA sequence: TGCAGTGTCCAGTCTGAATATGAAAAACTGTTTTTT. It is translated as CSVQSEYEKLFF.

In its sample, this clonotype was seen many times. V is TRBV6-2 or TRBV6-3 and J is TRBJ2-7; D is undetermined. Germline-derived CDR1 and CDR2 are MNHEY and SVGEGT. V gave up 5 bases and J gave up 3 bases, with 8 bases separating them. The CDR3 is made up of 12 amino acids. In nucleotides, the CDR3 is TGTGCCAGCAGTGGAAAGAACTACGAGCAGTACTTC. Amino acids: CASSGKNYEQYF.

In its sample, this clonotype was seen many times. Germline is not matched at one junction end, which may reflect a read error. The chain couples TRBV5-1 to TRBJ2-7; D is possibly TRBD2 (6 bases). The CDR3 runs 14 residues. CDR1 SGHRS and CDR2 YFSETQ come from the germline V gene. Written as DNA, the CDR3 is TGTGCCAGCAGCCCGGGCGGCGGGATCTACGAGCAGTACTTC. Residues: CASSPGGGIYEQYF.

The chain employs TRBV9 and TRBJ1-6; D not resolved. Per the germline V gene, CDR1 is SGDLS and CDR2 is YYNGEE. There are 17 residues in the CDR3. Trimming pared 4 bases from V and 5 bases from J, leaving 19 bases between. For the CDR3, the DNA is TGTGCCAGCAGCCCCCGGGCCGGAGCAAGCAATAATTCACCCCTCCACTTT. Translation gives CASSPRAGASNNSPLHF.

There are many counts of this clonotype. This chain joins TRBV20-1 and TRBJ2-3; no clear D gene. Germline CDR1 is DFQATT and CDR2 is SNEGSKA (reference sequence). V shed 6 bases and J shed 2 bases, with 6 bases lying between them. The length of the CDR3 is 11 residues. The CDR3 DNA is TGCAGTGCAAGTATCACAGATACGCAGTATTTT. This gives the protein CSASITDTQYF.

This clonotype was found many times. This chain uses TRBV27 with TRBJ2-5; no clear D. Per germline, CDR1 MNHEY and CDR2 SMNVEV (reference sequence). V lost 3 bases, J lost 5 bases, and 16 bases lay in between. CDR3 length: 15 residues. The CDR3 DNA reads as TGTGCCAGCAGTTTGTCGAGAAGTTACCCCGAGACCCAGTACTTC. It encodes CASSLSRSYPETQYF.

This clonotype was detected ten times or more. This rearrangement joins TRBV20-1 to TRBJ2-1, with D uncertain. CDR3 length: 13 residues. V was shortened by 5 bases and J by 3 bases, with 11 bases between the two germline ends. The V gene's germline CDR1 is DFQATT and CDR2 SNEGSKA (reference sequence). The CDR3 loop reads CSAHGLGYNEQFF. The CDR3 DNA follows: TGCAGTGCTCACGGGTTGGGCTACAATGAGCAGTTCTTC.

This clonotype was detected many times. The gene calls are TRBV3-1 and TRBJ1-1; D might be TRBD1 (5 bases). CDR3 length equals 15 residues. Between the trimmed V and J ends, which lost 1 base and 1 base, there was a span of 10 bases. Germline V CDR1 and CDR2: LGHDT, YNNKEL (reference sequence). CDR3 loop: CASSQGGQGNTEAFF. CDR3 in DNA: TGTGCCAGCAGCCAAGGAGGGCAGGGGAACACTGAAGCTTTCTTT.

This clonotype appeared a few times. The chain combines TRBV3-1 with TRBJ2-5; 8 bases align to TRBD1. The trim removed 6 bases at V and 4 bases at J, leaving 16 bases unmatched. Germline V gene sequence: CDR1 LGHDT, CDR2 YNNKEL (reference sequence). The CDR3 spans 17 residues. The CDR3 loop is CASRTKRTGPGLETQYF. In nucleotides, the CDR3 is TGTGCCAGCAGAACCAAAAGGACAGGGCCGGGCTTAGAGACCCAGTACTTC.

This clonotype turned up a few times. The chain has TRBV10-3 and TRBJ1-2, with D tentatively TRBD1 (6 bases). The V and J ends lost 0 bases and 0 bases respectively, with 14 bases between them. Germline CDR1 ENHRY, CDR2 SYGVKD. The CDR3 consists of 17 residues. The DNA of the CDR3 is TGTGCCATCAGTGAGTCGACACGAACAGGGTCTAACTATGGCTACACCTTC. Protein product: CAISESTRTGSNYGYTF.

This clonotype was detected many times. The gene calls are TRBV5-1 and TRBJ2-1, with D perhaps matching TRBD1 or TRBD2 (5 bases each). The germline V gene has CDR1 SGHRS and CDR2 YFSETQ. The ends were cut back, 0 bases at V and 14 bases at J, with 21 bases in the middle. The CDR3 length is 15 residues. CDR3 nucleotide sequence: TGCGCCAGCAGCTTGGGGGGCCTAGTAGGAGGATTCAAGTTCTTC. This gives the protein CASSLGGLVGGFKFF.

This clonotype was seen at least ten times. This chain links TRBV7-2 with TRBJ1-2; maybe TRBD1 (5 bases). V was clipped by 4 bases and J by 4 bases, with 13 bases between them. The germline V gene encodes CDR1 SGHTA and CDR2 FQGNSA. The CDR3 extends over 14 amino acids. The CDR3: CASSSAVGPYGYTF. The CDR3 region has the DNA TGTGCCAGCAGCTCCGCGGTGGGGCCCTATGGCTACACCTTC.

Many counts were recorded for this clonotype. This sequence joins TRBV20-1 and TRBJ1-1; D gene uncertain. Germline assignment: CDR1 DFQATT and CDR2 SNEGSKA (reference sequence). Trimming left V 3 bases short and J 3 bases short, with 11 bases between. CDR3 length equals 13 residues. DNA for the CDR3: TGCAGTGCTAGGCCCCGGGAAGACACTGAAGCTTTCTTT. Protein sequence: CSARPREDTEAFF.

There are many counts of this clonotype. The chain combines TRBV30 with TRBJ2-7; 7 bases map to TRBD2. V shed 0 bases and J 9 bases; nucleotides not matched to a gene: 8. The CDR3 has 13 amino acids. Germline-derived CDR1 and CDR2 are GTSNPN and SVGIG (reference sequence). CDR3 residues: CAWSVRGGGAQYF. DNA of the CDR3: TGTGCCTGGAGTGTACGAGGCGGGGGAGCGCAGTACTTC.

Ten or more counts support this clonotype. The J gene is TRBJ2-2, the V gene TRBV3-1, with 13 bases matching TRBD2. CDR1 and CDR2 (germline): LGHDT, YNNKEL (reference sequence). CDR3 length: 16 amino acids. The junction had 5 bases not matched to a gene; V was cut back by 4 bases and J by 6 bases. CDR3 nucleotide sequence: TGTGCCAGCAGCCGACTAGCGGGGGGCGTGGCCGGGGAGCTGTTTTTT. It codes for CASSRLAGGVAGELFF.

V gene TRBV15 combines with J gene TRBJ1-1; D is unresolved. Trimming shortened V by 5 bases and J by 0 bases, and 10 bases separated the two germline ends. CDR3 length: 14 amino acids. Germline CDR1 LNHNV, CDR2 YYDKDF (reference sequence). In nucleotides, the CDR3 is TGTGCCACCAGCGGGCAGTTCATGAACACTGAAGCTTTCTTT. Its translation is CATSGQFMNTEAFF.

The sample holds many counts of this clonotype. CDR3 nucleotides: TGTGCCTGGAGGGCCAACAGGGGGCTAGATGATCAGCCCCAGCATTTT. Amino acid sequence: CAWRANRGLDDQPQHF. This chain connects TRBV30 to TRBJ1-5, with 9 nucleotides matching TRBD1. The junction had 11 bases not matched to a gene; V was cut back by 3 bases and J by 5 bases. Per germline, CDR1 GTSNPN and CDR2 SVGIG (reference sequence). The CDR3 contains 16 residues.

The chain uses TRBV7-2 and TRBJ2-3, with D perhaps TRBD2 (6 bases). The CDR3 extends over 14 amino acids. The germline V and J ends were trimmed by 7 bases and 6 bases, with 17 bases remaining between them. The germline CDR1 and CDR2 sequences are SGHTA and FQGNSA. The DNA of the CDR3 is TGTGCCAGCACCCTTTCGCGGGACGCGGATACGCAGTATTTT. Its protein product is CASTLSRDADTQYF.

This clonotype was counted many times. This chain's CDR3 is CATSRDGGQGREQFF. CDR3 in DNA: TGTGCCACCAGCAGAGATGGGGGACAGGGACGTGAGCAGTTCTTC. The V call is TRBV15, the J call TRBJ2-1, with 9 bases matching TRBD1. This CDR3 contains 15 residues. J gave up 9 bases and V 0 bases, and 6 bases lay outside the gene matches. CDR1 is LNHNV and CDR2 is YYDKDF in the germline V gene (reference sequence). Drawing the rest from reference TRBV15 and TRBJ2-1, the complete variable domain is DAMVIQNPRYQVTQFGKPVTLSCSQTLNHNVMYWYQQKSSQAPKLLFHYYDKDFNNEADTPDNFQSRRPNTSFCFLDIRSPGLGDTAMYLCATSRDGGQGREQFFGPGTRLTVL.

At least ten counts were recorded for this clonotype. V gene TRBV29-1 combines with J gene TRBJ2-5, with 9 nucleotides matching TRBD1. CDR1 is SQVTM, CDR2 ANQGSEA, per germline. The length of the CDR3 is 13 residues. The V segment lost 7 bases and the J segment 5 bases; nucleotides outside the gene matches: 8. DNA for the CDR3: TGCAGCGGGAACAGGGGGCGCGTGGAGACCCAGTACTTC. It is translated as CSGNRGRVETQYF.

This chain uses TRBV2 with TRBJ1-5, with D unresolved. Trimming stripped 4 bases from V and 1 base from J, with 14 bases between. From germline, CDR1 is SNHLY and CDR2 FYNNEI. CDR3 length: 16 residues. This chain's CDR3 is CASSGPGGVSNQPQHF. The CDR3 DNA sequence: TGTGCCAGCAGTGGACCGGGCGGGGTGAGCAATCAGCCCCAGCATTTT.

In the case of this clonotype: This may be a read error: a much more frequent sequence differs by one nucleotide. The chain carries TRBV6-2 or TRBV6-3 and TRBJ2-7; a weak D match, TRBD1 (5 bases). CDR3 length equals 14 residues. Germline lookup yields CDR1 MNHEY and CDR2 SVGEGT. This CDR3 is CTSSPGQLFPEQYF. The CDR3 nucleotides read TGTACCAGCAGCCCAGGGCAGCTGTTCCCCGAGCAGTACTTC.

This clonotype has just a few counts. CDR3 residues: CASSRADSQETQYF. The CDR3 nucleotides are TGCGCCAGCAGCCGTGCGGACAGCCAAGAGACCCAGTACTTC. V is TRBV5-1 and J is TRBJ2-5, with a weak D call TRBD1 (6 bases). The CDR3 contains 14 residues. The V end was cut by 4 bases, the J end by 1 base, with 11 bases between. CDR1 and CDR2 (germline): SGHRS, YFSETQ.